The present entry profiles one TCR beta chain with its context. Original handling: Estimates of nucleated cell counts were drawn from the amplification of reference gene primers. Generated by immunoSEQ multiplex PCR, the TCRdb table keeps only in-frame clones and is missing some. The DNA was the basis for D and trimming; V, J and clone size are from that table. There are roughly 150,000 clones in the sample; approximately 86% occur only once, and 2.4% lies in the top ten. CDR1 MGHRA and CDR2 YSYEKL come from the germline V gene. V dropped 1 base and J dropped 10 bases, with 14 bases sitting between them. This CDR3 spans 15 amino acids. This sample was taken from a study of blood T cell repertoires in COVID-19. At the level of the study: From the United States, Italy and Spain came samples of acute and convalescent COVID-19. PBMCs, B-cell-depleted T cells, or T cells provided the cDNA or gDNA that made up the material.

V is TRBV4-1 and J is TRBJ1-6, with a possible D match to TRBD1 (5 bases). The sequencing sample was made of peripheral blood. This TCR came from a woman in her 70s with acute or convalescent COVID-19. CDR3 sequence: CASSQVAGVRSPLHF. CDR3 DNA: TGCGCCAGCAGCCAAGTCGCGGGGGTTCGGTCACCCCTCCACTTT.